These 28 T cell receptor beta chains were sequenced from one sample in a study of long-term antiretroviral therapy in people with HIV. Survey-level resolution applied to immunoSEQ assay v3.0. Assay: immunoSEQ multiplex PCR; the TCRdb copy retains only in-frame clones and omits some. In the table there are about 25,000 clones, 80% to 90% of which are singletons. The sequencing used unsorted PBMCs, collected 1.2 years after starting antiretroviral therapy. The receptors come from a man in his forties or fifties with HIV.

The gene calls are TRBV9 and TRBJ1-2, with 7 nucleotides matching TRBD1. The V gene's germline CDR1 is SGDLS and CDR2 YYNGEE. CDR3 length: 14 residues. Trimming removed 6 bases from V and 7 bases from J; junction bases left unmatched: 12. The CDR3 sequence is CASTLGQDLGGYTF. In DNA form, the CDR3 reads TGTGCCAGCACCTTAGGACAGGACCTTGGTGGCTACACCTTC.

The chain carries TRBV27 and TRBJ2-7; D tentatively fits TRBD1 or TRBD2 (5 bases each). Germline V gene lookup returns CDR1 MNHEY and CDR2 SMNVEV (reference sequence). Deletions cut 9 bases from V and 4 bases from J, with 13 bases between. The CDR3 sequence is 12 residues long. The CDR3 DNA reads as TGTGCCAGTGGGGCTTGGGGGTACGAGCAGTACTTC. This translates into CASGAWGYEQYF.

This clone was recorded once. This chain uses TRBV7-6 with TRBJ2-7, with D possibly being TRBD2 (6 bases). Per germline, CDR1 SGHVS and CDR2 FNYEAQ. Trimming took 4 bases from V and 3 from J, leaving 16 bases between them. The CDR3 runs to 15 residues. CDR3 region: CASSSTLGGNYEQYF. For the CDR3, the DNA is TGTGCCAGCAGCTCTACGCTGGGGGGAAACTACGAGCAGTACTTC.

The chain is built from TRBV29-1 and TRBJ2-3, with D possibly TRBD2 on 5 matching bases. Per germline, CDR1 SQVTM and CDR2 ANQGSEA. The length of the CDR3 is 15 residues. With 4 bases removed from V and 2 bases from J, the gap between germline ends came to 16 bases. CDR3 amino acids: CSVVSTPGNTDTQYF. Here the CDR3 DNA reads TGCAGCGTTGTATCGACCCCCGGGAACACAGATACGCAGTATTTT.

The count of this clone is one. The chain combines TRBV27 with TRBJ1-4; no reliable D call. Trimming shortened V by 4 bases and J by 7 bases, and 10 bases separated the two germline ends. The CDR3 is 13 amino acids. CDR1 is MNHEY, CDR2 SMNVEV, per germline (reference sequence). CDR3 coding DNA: TGTGCCAGCAGTTCGACCACTGTTGAAAAACTGTTTTTT. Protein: CASSSTTVEKLFF.

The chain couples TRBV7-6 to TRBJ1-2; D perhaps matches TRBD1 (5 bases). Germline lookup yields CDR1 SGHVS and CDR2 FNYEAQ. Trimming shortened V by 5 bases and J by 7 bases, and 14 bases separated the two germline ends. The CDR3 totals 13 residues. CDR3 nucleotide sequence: TGTGCCAGCAGCCCGGGGCTTGGCGCTGGCTACACCTTC. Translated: CASSPGLGAGYTF.

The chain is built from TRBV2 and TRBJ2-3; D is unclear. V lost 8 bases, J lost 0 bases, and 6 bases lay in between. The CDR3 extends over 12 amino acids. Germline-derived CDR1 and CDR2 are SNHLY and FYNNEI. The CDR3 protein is CASFPSTDTQYF. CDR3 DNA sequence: TGTGCCAGCTTCCCGAGCACAGATACGCAGTATTTT. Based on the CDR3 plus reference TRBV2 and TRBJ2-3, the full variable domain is EPEVTQTPSHQVTQMGQEVILRCVPISNHLYFYWYRQILGQKVEFLVSFYNNEISEKSEIFDDQFSVERPDGSNFTLKIRSTKLEDSAMYFCASFPSTDTQYFGPGTRLTVL.

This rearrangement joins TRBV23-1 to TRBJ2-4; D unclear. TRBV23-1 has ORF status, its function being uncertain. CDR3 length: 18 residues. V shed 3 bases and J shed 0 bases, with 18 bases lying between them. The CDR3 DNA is TGCGCCAGCAGTCACCCCCCGGCGGTGGGTTTAGCCAAAAACATTCAGTACTTC. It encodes CASSHPPAVGLAKNIQYF.

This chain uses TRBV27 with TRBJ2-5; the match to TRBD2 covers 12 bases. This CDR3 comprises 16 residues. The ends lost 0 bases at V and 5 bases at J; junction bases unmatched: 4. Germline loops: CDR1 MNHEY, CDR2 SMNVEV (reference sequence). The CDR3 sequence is CASSLSLAGGPETQYF. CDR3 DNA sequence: TGTGCCAGCAGTTTATCGCTAGCGGGGGGGCCGGAGACCCAGTACTTC.

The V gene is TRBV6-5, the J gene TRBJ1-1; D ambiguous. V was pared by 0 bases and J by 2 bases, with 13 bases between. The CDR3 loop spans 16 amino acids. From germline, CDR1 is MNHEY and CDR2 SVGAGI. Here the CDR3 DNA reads TGTGCCAGCAGTTACTCTTTAAGGATGTATAACACTGAAGCTTTCTTT. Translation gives CASSYSLRMYNTEAFF.

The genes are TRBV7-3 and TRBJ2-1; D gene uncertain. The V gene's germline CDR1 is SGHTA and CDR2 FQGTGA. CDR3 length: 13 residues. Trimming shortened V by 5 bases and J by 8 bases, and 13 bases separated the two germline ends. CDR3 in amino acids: CASSTSPIHEQFF. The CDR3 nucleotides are TGTGCCAGCAGCACCAGCCCAATACATGAGCAGTTCTTC.

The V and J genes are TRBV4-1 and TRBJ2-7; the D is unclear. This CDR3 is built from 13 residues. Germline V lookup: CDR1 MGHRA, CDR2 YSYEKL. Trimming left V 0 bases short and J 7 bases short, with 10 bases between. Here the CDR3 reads CASSQENFREQYF. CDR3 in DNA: TGCGCCAGCAGCCAAGAGAACTTTCGAGAGCAGTACTTC.

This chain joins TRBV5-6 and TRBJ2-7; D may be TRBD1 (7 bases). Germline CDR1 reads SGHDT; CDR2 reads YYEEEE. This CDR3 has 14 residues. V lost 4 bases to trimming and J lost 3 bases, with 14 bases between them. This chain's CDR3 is CASSGGTEFYEQYF. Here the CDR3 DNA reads TGTGCCAGCAGCGGCGGGACAGAGTTCTACGAGCAGTACTTC.

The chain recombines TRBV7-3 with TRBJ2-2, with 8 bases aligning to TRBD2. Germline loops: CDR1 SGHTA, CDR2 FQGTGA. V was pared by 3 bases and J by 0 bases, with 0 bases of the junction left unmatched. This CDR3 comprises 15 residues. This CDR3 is CASSFSGTNTGELFF. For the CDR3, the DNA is TGTGCCAGCAGCTTTAGCGGGACGAACACCGGGGAGCTGTTTTTT.

CDR3 in DNA: TGTGCCAGCAGTTGGACCGACAAGAATGAGCAGTTCTTC. Translation gives CASSWTDKNEQFF. The V gene is TRBV6-5, the J gene TRBJ2-1; no definite D call. From germline, CDR1 is MNHEY and CDR2 SVGAGI. The ends were cut back, 4 bases at V and 7 bases at J, with 11 bases in the middle. The CDR3 totals 13 residues.

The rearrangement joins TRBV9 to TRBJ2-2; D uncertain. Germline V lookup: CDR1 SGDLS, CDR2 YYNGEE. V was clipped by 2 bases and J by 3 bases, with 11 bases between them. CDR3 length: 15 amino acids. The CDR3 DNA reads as TGTGCCAGCAGCGTGGACGGACCCCACACCGGGGAGCTGTTTTTT. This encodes CASSVDGPHTGELFF.

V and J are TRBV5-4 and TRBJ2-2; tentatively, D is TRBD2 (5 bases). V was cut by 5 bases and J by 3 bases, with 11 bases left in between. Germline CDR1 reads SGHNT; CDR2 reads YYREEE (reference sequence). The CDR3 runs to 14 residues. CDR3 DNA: TGTGCCAGCAGGGGAGACACTTACACCGGGGAGCTGTTTTTT. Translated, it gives CASRGDTYTGELFF.

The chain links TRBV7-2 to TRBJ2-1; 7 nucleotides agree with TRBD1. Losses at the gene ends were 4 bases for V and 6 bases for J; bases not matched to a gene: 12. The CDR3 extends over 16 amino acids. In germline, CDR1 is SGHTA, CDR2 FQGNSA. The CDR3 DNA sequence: TGTGCCAGCAGCTCTCCTCTGAGGGGGCTCTTCAATGAGCAGTTCTTC. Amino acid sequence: CASSSPLRGLFNEQFF.

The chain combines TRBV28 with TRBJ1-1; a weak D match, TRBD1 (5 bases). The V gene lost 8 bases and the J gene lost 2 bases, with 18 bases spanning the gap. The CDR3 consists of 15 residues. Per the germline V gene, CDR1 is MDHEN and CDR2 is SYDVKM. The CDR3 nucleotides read TGTGCCAGCCCTCCTACCGGGGGTTTAAACACTGAAGCTTTCTTT. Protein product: CASPPTGGLNTEAFF.

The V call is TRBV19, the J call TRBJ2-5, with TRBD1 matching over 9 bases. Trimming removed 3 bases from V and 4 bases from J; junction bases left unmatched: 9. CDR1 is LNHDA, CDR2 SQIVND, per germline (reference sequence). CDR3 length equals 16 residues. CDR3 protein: CASSISLQGAGETQYF. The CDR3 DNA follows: TGTGCCAGTAGTATCAGCTTACAGGGGGCAGGAGAGACCCAGTACTTC. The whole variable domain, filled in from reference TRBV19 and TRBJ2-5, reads DGGITQSPKYLFRKEGQNVTLSCEQNLNHDAMYWYRQDPGQGLRLIYYSQIVNDFQKGDIAEGYSVSREKKESFPLTVTSAQKNPTAFYLCASSISLQGAGETQYFGPGTRLLVL.

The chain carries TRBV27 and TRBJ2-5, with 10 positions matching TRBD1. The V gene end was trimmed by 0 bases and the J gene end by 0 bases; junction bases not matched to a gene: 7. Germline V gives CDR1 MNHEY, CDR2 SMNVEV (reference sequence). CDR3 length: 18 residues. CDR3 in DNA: TGTGCCAGCAGTTTATCGGGGACAGGGGTGGCATACCAAGAGACCCAGTACTTC. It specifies CASSLSGTGVAYQETQYF.

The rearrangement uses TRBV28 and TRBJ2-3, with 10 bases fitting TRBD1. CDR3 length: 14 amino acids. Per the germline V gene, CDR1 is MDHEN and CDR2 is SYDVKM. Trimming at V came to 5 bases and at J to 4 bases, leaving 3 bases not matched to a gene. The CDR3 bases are TGTGCCAGCAGTCCGACAGGGGGCGCAGATACGCAGTATTTT. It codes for CASSPTGGADTQYF.

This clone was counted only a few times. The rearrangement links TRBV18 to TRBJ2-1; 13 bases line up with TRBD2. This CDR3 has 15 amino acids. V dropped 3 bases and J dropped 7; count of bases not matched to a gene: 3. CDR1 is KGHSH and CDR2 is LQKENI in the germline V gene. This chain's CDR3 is CASSPTSGGNNEQFF. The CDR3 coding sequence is TGTGCCAGCTCACCGACTAGCGGGGGGAATAATGAGCAGTTCTTC.

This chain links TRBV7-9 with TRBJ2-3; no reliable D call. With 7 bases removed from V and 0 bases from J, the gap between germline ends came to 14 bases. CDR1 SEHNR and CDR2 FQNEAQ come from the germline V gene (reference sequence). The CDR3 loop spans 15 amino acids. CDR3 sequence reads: CASNHLRGSTDTQYF. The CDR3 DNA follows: TGTGCCAGCAACCATCTACGAGGTAGCACAGATACGCAGTATTTT. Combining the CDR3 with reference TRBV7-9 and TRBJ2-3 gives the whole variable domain DTGVSQNPRHKITKRGQNVTFRCDPISEHNRLYWYRQTLGQGPEFLTYFQNEAQLEKSRLLSDRFSAERPKGSFSTLEIQRTEQGDSAMYLCASNHLRGSTDTQYFGPGTRLTVL.

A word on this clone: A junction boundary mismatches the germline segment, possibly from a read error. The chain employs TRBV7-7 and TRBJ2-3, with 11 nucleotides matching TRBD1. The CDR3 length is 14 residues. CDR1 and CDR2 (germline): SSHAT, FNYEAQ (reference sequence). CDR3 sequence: CASSLGTGGETQYF. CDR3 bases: TGTGCTAGCAGCTTAGGGACAGGGGGTGAGACGCAGTATTTT.

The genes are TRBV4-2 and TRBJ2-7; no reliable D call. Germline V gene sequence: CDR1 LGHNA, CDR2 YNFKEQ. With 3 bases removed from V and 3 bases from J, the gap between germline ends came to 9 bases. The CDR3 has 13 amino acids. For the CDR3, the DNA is TGTGCCAGCAGCCACGAACATCACTACGAGCAGTACTTC. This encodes CASSHEHHYEQYF.

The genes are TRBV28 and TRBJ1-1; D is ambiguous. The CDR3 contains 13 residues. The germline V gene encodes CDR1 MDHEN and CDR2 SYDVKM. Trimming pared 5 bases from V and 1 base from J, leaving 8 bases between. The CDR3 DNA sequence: TGTGCCAGCAGTACCACAGCGAACACTGAAGCTTTCTTT. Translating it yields CASSTTANTEAFF.

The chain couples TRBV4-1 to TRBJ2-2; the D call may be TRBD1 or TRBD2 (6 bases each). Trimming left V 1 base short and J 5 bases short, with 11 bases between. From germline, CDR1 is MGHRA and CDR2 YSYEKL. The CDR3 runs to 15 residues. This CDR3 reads CASSQGLGGTGELFF. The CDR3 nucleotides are TGCGCCAGCAGCCAAGGCTTAGGGGGGACCGGGGAGCTGTTTTTT.